This T cell receptor beta chain was captured in a study of blood T cells in healthy people across ages. Whole-study results and caveats: PBMCs went unsorted, and a conclusive naive versus antigen-experienced comparison was therefore prevented. Comparison with aged donors showed that long-lived donors had more naive CD4+ cells and higher diversity.

A J-beta primer mix and a sample-barcoded 5' primer were used in a second PCR of about 7 to 12 cycles. TCRdb re-analysed the 5' RACE reads in MiXCR, keeping a single row per CDR3 protein. This sample carries 1.5 million to 2 million distinct CDR3 sequences, 28% of them seen once, and the ten largest clones take about 7.7%. The authors drew approximately 9 milliliters of peripheral blood from each donor. The CDR3 is 13 amino acids. Germline CDR1 is MNHNY and CDR2 is SVGAGI (reference sequence). The V and J ends lost 5 bases and 8 bases respectively, with 12 bases between them. Remarks on this clonotype: Its antigen is undetermined.

This chain uses TRBV6-6 with TRBJ1-4; D is unclear. This receptor was obtained from a woman in her twenties or thirties in good health. Sample: blood. The CDR3 loop is CASSLTGLEKLFF. CDR3 coding DNA: TGTGCCAGCAGTCTCACGGGTTTAGAAAAACTGTTTTTT.